This T cell receptor beta chain was retrieved from a study of blood T cell repertoires in COVID-19. Study at large: Whether acute or convalescent, the COVID-19 samples came from the United States, Italy and Spain. T cells, B-cell-depleted T cells, or PBMCs supplied cDNA or gDNA.

Germline loops: CDR1 SGHVS, CDR2 FQNEAQ. The CDR3 covers 11 residues. The V segment lost 6 bases and the J segment 7 bases; nucleotides outside the gene matches: 1. The repertoire was sequenced with immunoSEQ multiplex PCR; TCRdb's copy has only in-frame clones and lacks some. The table lists fewer than 15,000 clones, 90% of them singletons. This TCR derives from a human donor with active COVID-19. The donor label of this sample is uncertain. The specimen was peripheral blood. The chain recombines TRBV7-8 with TRBJ1-1; TRBD1 matches at 8 bases. The CDR3 region is CASRQGVEAFF. The CDR3, as DNA: TGTGCCAGCAGACAGGGGGTTGAAGCTTTCTTT.